This TCR beta chain was observed in a study of shared clonotypes between healthy human individuals. Sequencing was performed with immunoSEQ multiplex PCR; in TCRdb, only in-frame clones are kept and a portion is missing. The data show some 470,000 clones, with about 82% seen just once and roughly 13% held by the top ten. A word on this clone: A read error is possible here, since a much larger clone lies one base away. The sample has other DNA sequences that encode this CDR3 too.

Deletions cut 2 bases from V and 5 bases from J, with 6 bases between. CDR3 length: 12 amino acids. Germline assignment: CDR1 MDHEN and CDR2 SYDVKM. This receptor was identified in a woman aged 40 to 50 in good health. Some clones in this sample may be carry-over from other donors' samples. Material for sequencing was PBMCs. V usage is TRBV28 and J usage is TRBJ2-5, with D unclear. This chain's CDR3 is CASSLLGETQYF. CDR3 nucleotide sequence: TGTGCCAGCAGTTTACTGGGGGAGACCCAGTACTTC.